The clone carrying this T cell receptor beta chain was observed many times. Its antigen is not known. The sample comes from a study of blood T cells in healthy people across ages. Using a J-beta primer mix together with a sample-barcoded 5' primer, a second PCR was run for roughly 7 to 11 cycles. Using its own MiXCR run on the 5' RACE reads, TCRdb lists one record per CDR3 protein. The table has some 780,000 distinct CDR3 sequences, more than 50% seen once. Study-level results: The unsorted PBMCs prevented any conclusive comparison of naive versus antigen-experienced cells. Whereas aged donors had fewer naive CD4+ cells, long-lived donors had more of them and higher diversity. Correlation between TCR beta diversity and naive T cell percentage was strong.

The length of the CDR3 is 15 residues. Germline V CDR1 and CDR2: SGHTA, FQGNSA. Trimming removed 1 base from V and 3 bases from J; junction bases left unmatched: 6. The chain combines TRBV7-2 with TRBJ2-7; 7 nucleotides agree with TRBD2. Sample: blood. This receptor was taken from a middle-aged man in good health. CDR3 amino acids: CASSLEYGGGYEQYF. The CDR3, as DNA: TGTGCCAGCAGCTTAGAGTACGGCGGGGGCTACGAGCAGTACTTC. The full variable domain, rest sourced from reference TRBV7-2 and TRBJ2-7, is GAGVSQSPSNKVTEKGKDVELRCDPISGHTALYWYRQSLGQGLEFLIYFQGNSAPDKSGLPSDRFSAERTGGSVSTLTIQRTQQEDSAVYLCASSLEYGGGYEQYFGPGTRLTVT.